Each of the 32 T cell receptor beta chains below was sequenced from the same sample in a study of CD8+ T cells in alopecia areata. Following RNA extraction, reverse transcription yielded cDNA that acted as the sequencing template. Repertoires were generated with immunoSEQ multiplex PCR, while TCRdb's copy carries only in-frame clones and drops some. The table shows more than 150,000 clones, with 45% to 55% occurring only once. The material sequenced was CD8+ T cells sorted from blood, taken at week 0. These receptors originate from a human donor with alopecia areata.

The genes are TRBV29-1 and TRBJ2-7, with a possible D match to TRBD1 (5 bases). The CDR3 loop spans 12 amino acids. Trimming removed 4 bases at V and 3 bases at J, with 10 bases between. CDR1 and CDR2 from the germline V gene are SQVTM and ANQGSEA. CDR3 amino acids: CSVGPGIYEQYF. CDR3 nucleotides: TGCAGCGTTGGGCCAGGGATCTACGAGCAGTACTTC.

The chain uses TRBV7-6 and TRBJ1-4, with TRBD1 identical over 8 bases. The CDR3 has 14 residues. In germline, CDR1 is SGHVS, CDR2 FNYEAQ. The V gene end was trimmed by 4 bases and the J gene end by 11 bases; junction bases not matched to a gene: 9. CDR3 nucleotide sequence: TGTGCCAGCAGCTCTGACAGGGGAGTGTGGAAACTGTTTTTT. Encoded protein: CASSSDRGVWKLFF.

This clone has more than one count but fewer than ten. The rearrangement links TRBV10-3 to TRBJ1-2; D is possibly TRBD1 (5 bases). The CDR3 is 14 residues long. CDR1 is ENHRY and CDR2 is SYGVKD in the germline V gene. Deletions cut 6 bases from V and 6 bases from J, with 17 bases between. DNA for the CDR3: TGTGCCATCAGCGCCAACCAGGGCTTCGATGGCTACACCTTC. Its protein is CAISANQGFDGYTF.

The chain carries TRBV4-1 and TRBJ1-2, with D unresolved. The V and J ends lost 4 bases and 5 bases respectively, with 14 bases between them. The CDR3 contains 14 residues. Germline V gives CDR1 MGHRA, CDR2 YSYEKL. CDR3 DNA: TGCGCCAGCAGCCCAGACGGAGGAGGGTATGGCTACACCTTC. This gives the protein CASSPDGGGYGYTF.

The J gene is TRBJ2-2, the V gene TRBV7-9, with D unresolved. Germline CDR1 SEHNR, CDR2 FQNEAQ (reference sequence). V was shortened by 4 bases and J by 4 bases, with 4 bases between the two germline ends. The CDR3 is 12 amino acids. CDR3 DNA sequence: TGTGCCAGCAGCTCAAGCACCGGGGAGCTGTTTTTT. Its protein product is CASSSSTGELFF.

The gene calls are TRBV27 and TRBJ2-7, with TRBD1 identical over 7 bases. Trimming removed 2 bases from V and 0 bases from J; junction bases left unmatched: 4. CDR1 is MNHEY and CDR2 is SMNVEV in the germline V gene (reference sequence). The CDR3 length is 15 residues. The CDR3 sequence is CASSLGAGGSYEQYF. The CDR3 nucleotides read TGTGCCAGCAGTTTAGGGGCAGGGGGCTCCTACGAGCAGTACTTC.

This clone was seen a handful of times. The V gene is TRBV4-3, the J gene TRBJ2-3; the D is unclear. CDR1 and CDR2 (germline): LGHNA, YSLEER. V lost 4 bases and J lost 3, with 17 bases in between. The CDR3 spans 16 residues. CDR3 sequence: CASSPLASSSTDTQYF. In nucleotides, the CDR3 is TGCGCCAGCAGCCCTCTTGCCAGCTCTAGTACAGATACGCAGTATTTT.

The V gene is TRBV5-6, the J gene TRBJ2-7, with D tentatively TRBD1 (6 bases). The CDR3 runs to 12 residues. Trimming removed 5 bases at V and 2 bases at J, with 8 bases between. Germline CDR1 and CDR2: SGHDT and YYEEEE. CDR3 residues: CASRGQTYEQYF. CDR3 sequence (DNA): TGTGCCAGCAGAGGACAGACCTACGAGCAGTACTTC.

V usage is TRBV9 and J usage is TRBJ1-1; TRBD1 aligns across 9 bases. J was trimmed by 3 bases and V by 3 bases; bases with no gene match: 6. The CDR3 has 15 residues. The germline V gene encodes CDR1 SGDLS and CDR2 YYNGEE. The CDR3 region has the DNA TGTGCCAGCAGCGCTCCACAGGGGGCCGACACTGAAGCTTTCTTT. It is translated as CASSAPQGADTEAFF. Full variable domain (remainder filled in from reference TRBV9 and TRBJ1-1): DSGVTQTPKHLITATGQRVTLRCSPRSGDLSVYWYQQSLDQGLQFLIQYYNGEERAKGNILERFSAQQFPDLHSELNLSSLELGDSALYFCASSAPQGADTEAFFGQGTRLTVV.

The chain has TRBV29-1 and TRBJ2-5; TRBD2 matches at 9 bases. J gave up 5 bases and V 4 bases, and 17 bases lay outside the gene matches. The CDR3 runs 17 residues. Looked up from germline, CDR1 is SQVTM and CDR2 is ANQGSEA. This CDR3 reads CSVVGMEAGGPEETQYF. The CDR3 bases are TGCAGCGTTGTGGGGATGGAGGCGGGGGGGCCGGAGGAGACCCAGTACTTC.

The gene calls are TRBV29-1 and TRBJ1-2; D is perhaps TRBD1 (6 bases). Germline CDR1 SQVTM, CDR2 ANQGSEA. The germline V and J ends were trimmed by 3 bases and 6 bases, with 17 bases remaining between them. This CDR3 is 14 amino acids long. The CDR3 DNA sequence: TGCAGCGTTGAGTTACGGGGCCGGGACAATGGCTACACCTTC. The encoded protein is CSVELRGRDNGYTF.

The rearrangement joins TRBV10-3 to TRBJ1-2, with D uncertain. Germline loops: CDR1 ENHRY, CDR2 SYGVKD. V shed 0 bases and J shed 6 bases, with 5 bases lying between them. The CDR3 extends over 12 amino acids. CDR3 nucleotide sequence: TGTGCCATCAGTGAGTCAGGGAATGGCTACACCTTC. As protein: CAISESGNGYTF.

The V call is TRBV4-3, the J call TRBJ1-2; D is perhaps TRBD1 (5 bases). The V end lost 1 base, the J end lost 6 bases, and 12 bases lay between the germline ends. Germline-derived CDR1 and CDR2 are LGHNA and YSLEER. The CDR3 has 14 amino acids. The CDR3 protein is CASSQASGTDGYTF. The CDR3 DNA reads TGCGCCAGCAGCCAAGCAAGCGGGACGGATGGCTACACCTTC.

The chain has TRBV29-1 and TRBJ1-2, with D possibly matching TRBD1 (5 bases). The CDR3 spans 11 residues. Looked up from germline, CDR1 is SQVTM and CDR2 is ANQGSEA. V gave up 2 bases and J gave up 8 bases, with 9 bases separating them. CDR3 sequence (DNA): TGCAGCGTTGAATCAAGGGGCGGCTACACCTTC. It yields the protein CSVESRGGYTF.

This clone showed up just a few times. The rearrangement uses TRBV10-3 and TRBJ1-6; 7 bases line up with TRBD1. The CDR3 has 14 amino acids. Trimming at V came to 0 bases and at J to 10 bases, leaving 3 bases not matched to a gene. Germline lookup yields CDR1 ENHRY and CDR2 SYGVKD. The CDR3 sequence is CAISESGTESPLHF. The CDR3 bases are TGTGCCATCAGTGAGTCGGGGACAGAATCACCCCTCCACTTT.

This clone was detected a few times. The chain couples TRBV2 to TRBJ1-4, with unresolved D. The length of the CDR3 is 15 residues. Germline V gives CDR1 SNHLY, CDR2 FYNNEI. V lost 1 base, J lost 5 bases, and 11 bases lay in between. Here the CDR3 reads CASSEDGRNNEKLFF. In DNA form, the CDR3 reads TGTGCCAGCAGTGAAGATGGGCGGAACAATGAAAAACTGTTTTTT.

This clone appeared a single time. The chain is built from TRBV5-4 and TRBJ2-2; no firm D call. Per the germline V gene, CDR1 is SGHNT and CDR2 is YYREEE (reference sequence). Trimming removed 6 bases at V and 4 bases at J, with 7 bases between. The CDR3 runs 12 residues. CDR3 protein: CASIQSTGELFF. In nucleotides, the CDR3 is TGTGCCAGCATCCAAAGCACCGGGGAGCTGTTTTTT. Drawing the rest from reference TRBV5-4 and TRBJ2-2, the complete variable domain is ETGVTQSPTHLIKTRGQQVTLRCSSQSGHNTVSWYQQALGQGPQFIFQYYREEENGRGNFPPRFSGLQFPNYSSELNVNALELDDSALYLCASIQSTGELFFGEGSRLTVL.

This chain joins TRBV5-6 and TRBJ1-5, with D hard to call. The CDR3 is made up of 13 amino acids. CDR1 SGHDT and CDR2 YYEEEE come from the germline V gene. Trimming took off 3 bases at V and 7 bases at J, with 11 bases between the two ends. The CDR3 DNA follows: TGTGCCAGCAGCTGGGGTGGAGGACAGCCCCAGCATTTT. The encoded protein is CASSWGGGQPQHF.

This rearrangement joins TRBV15 to TRBJ2-7, with 11 bases that match TRBD2. The CDR3 runs to 18 residues. Germline trimming cut 2 bases from V and 4 bases from J; bases unmatched to any gene: 13. Germline CDR1 LNHNV, CDR2 YYDKDF (reference sequence). CDR3 amino acids: CATSRLPVPGLADYEQYF. In nucleotides, the CDR3 is TGTGCCACCAGCAGACTACCAGTACCGGGACTAGCGGATTACGAGCAGTACTTC.

V and J are TRBV14 and TRBJ1-1; D ambiguous. V lost 2 bases and J 1 base, leaving 5 bases between the germline ends. CDR3 size: 13 residues. The germline V gene has CDR1 SGHDN and CDR2 FVKESK. CDR3 nucleotides: TGTGCCAGCAGCCAAAGTTGGAACACTGAAGCTTTCTTT. Its translation is CASSQSWNTEAFF. The full variable domain, completed using reference TRBV14 and TRBJ1-1, is EAGVTQFPSHSVIEKGQTVTLRCDPISGHDNLYWYRRVMGKEIKFLLHFVKESKQDESGMPNNRFLAERTGGTYSTLKVQPAELEDSGVYFCASSQSWNTEAFFGQGTRLTVV.

This clone was detected only a few times. The V call is TRBV9, the J call TRBJ1-1; possibly TRBD1 for D (5 bases). Deletions cut 4 bases from V and 5 bases from J, with 15 bases between. The CDR3 loop spans 14 amino acids. Germline V gives CDR1 SGDLS, CDR2 YYNGEE. DNA for the CDR3: TGTGCCAGCAGCCCGGGGGGATCGGGGACTGAAGCTTTCTTT. This translates into CASSPGGSGTEAFF.

The chain uses TRBV29-1 and TRBJ2-6, with a possible D match to TRBD2 (6 bases). Germline V CDR1 and CDR2: SQVTM, ANQGSEA. V was cut by 4 bases and J by 4 bases, with 8 bases left in between. This CDR3 has 13 amino acids. The CDR3 spells CSVVGRGANVLTF. For the CDR3, the DNA is TGCAGCGTTGTTGGGAGGGGGGCCAACGTCCTGACTTTC.

This clone turned up a few times. The chain combines TRBV25-1 with TRBJ1-1; TRBD1 is a possible D gene (5 bases). This CDR3 contains 15 residues. Trimming took 8 bases from V and 1 from J, leaving 17 bases between them. Germline V gene sequence: CDR1 MGHDK, CDR2 SYGVNS. CDR3 nucleotides: TGTGCCAGCGTAATCGGGGGATATGGGAACACTGAAGCTTTCTTT. Amino acid sequence: CASVIGGYGNTEAFF.

This clone was seen more than once but under ten times. This chain connects TRBV29-1 to TRBJ2-7; TRBD1 or TRBD2 may be the D gene (5 bases each). This CDR3 spans 15 amino acids. The V end was cut by 0 bases, the J end by 3 bases, with 15 bases between. CDR1 SQVTM and CDR2 ANQGSEA come from the germline V gene. The CDR3 here is CSVEDPTGTVYEQYF. The DNA for the CDR3 is TGCAGCGTTGAAGACCCCACCGGGACCGTCTACGAGCAGTACTTC.

This clone appeared a few times. V is TRBV13 and J is TRBJ2-7, with 7 positions matching TRBD1. V dropped 4 bases and J dropped 3; count of bases not matched to a gene: 6. The CDR3 has 14 amino acids. Germline CDR1 and CDR2: PRHDT and FYEKMQ (reference sequence). CDR3 DNA: TGTGCCAGCAGCTACAGGGGTTCGAGCTACGAGCAGTACTTC. This translates into CASSYRGSSYEQYF.

The chain links TRBV25-1 to TRBJ1-2; D call uncertain. This CDR3 is 14 amino acids long. Germline lookup yields CDR1 MGHDK and CDR2 SYGVNS. The ends were cut back, 6 bases at V and 2 bases at J, with 13 bases in the middle. The CDR3 sequence is CASSPGRANYGYTF. CDR3 DNA: TGTGCCAGCAGCCCCGGGAGGGCCAACTATGGCTACACCTTC.

CDR3 nucleotides: TGTGCCTGGAGTGTGAATCACAATGAGCAGTTCTTC. This encodes CAWSVNHNEQFF. The rearrangement joins TRBV30 to TRBJ2-1, with D unclear. Germline V gene lookup returns CDR1 GTSNPN and CDR2 SVGIG (reference sequence). Trimming took 0 bases from V and 5 from J, leaving 5 bases between them. This CDR3 is 12 amino acids long. The whole variable domain, filled in from reference TRBV30 and TRBJ2-1, reads SQTIHQWPATLVQPVGSPLSLECTVEGTSNPNLYWYRQAAGRGLQLLFYSVGIGQISSEVPQNLSASRPQDRQFILSSKKLLLSDSGFYLCAWSVNHNEQFFGPGTRLTVL.

This clone was observed a handful of times. J is TRBJ2-7 and V is TRBV10-3; D gene uncertain. Germline CDR1 and CDR2: ENHRY and SYGVKD. V lost 3 bases to trimming and J lost 0 bases, with 15 bases between them. The CDR3 is 16 amino acids. CDR3 region: CAISDGQAASSYEQYF. CDR3 sequence (DNA): TGTGCCATCAGTGACGGCCAGGCCGCGTCCTCCTACGAGCAGTACTTC.

The V gene is TRBV7-9, the J gene TRBJ2-2; D is uncertain. There are 13 residues in the CDR3. V dropped 5 bases and J dropped 4 bases, with 8 bases sitting between them. The V gene's germline CDR1 is SEHNR and CDR2 FQNEAQ (reference sequence). CDR3 sequence reads: CASSPRTTGELFF. CDR3 DNA sequence: TGTGCCAGCAGCCCCCGGACCACCGGGGAGCTGTTTTTT.

This clone was seen a few times. At one end the junction does not follow the germline gene, possibly because of a read error. The chain couples TRBV5-1 to TRBJ2-7, with D possibly matching TRBD2 (6 bases). The CDR3 contains 13 residues. Germline V gene data show CDR1 as SGHRS and CDR2 as YFSETQ. CDR3 nucleotide sequence: TGCGCCAGCAGCTTCGGGGACTCCAACGAGCAGTACTTC. Translated, it gives CASSFGDSNEQYF.

J is TRBJ2-7 and V is TRBV5-6, with D uncertain. The V and J ends lost 0 bases and 1 base respectively, with 8 bases between them. CDR1 and CDR2 from the germline V gene are SGHDT and YYEEEE. CDR3 length equals 14 residues. The CDR3 here is CASSLGLLSYEQYF. Here the CDR3 DNA reads TGTGCCAGCAGCTTGGGACTCCTATCCTACGAGCAGTACTTC.

The chain uses TRBV19 and TRBJ2-6; D might be TRBD1 (6 bases). The germline V and J ends were trimmed by 9 bases and 0 bases, with 18 bases remaining between them. Germline CDR1 and CDR2: LNHDA and SQIVND (reference sequence). The CDR3 runs to 17 residues. DNA of the CDR3: TGTGCCAGCGCCCTGGGGGCCGTTAACTCTGGGGCCAACGTCCTGACTTTC. Amino acid sequence: CASALGAVNSGANVLTF.